Each of the 26 T cell receptor beta chains below was sequenced from the same sample in a study of early T cells in non-severe SARS-CoV-2 infection. TCRdb independently ran MiXCR on the 5' RACE reads; one entry per CDR3 protein. The table lists roughly 58,000 distinct CDR3 sequences, 12% of them singletons. Sequenced input: whole blood. The receptors derive from an adult who was a healthcare worker with PCR-confirmed SARS-CoV-2 infection or an uninfected control (not recorded which).

V is TRBV2 and J is TRBJ1-1; D unclear. Germline V gives CDR1 SNHLY, CDR2 FYNNEI. V lost 7 bases and J 0 bases, leaving 6 bases between the germline ends. CDR3 length: 12 amino acids. The CDR3 sequence is CASTGMNTEAFF. The CDR3 nucleotides read TGTGCCAGCACCGGAATGAACACTGAAGCTTTCTTT.

This sequence joins TRBV29-1 and TRBJ2-3; D possibly matches TRBD1 or TRBD2 (5 bases each). Germline assignment: CDR1 SQVTM and CDR2 ANQGSEA. Trimming removed 2 bases from V and 1 base from J, with 13 bases in between. CDR3 size: 15 residues. This CDR3 is CSVEPRVEGTDTQYF. The CDR3 DNA reads as TGCAGCGTTGAACCCAGGGTGGAGGGCACAGATACGCAGTATTTT.

This clonotype occurred a few times. The chain joins TRBV6-1 to TRBJ1-1; D is undetermined. The ends were cut back, 4 bases at V and 4 bases at J, with 13 bases in the middle. In germline, CDR1 is MNHNS, CDR2 SASEGT. CDR3 length equals 14 residues. CDR3 in DNA: TGTGCCAGCAGTGCTTCGATTTGGGGCACTGAAGCTTTCTTT. Translation gives CASSASIWGTEAFF.

This clonotype was seen ten or more times. The rearrangement links TRBV7-2 to TRBJ1-3; D not resolved. Germline V gene data show CDR1 as SGHTA and CDR2 as FQGNSA. V was shortened by 2 bases and J by 0 bases, with 8 bases between the two germline ends. CDR3 size: 15 residues. The CDR3 protein is CASSLSADSGNTIYF. The CDR3, as DNA: TGTGCCAGCAGCTTATCCGCTGACTCTGGAAACACCATATATTTT.

The chain combines TRBV12-3 or TRBV12-4 with TRBJ2-7, with D possibly TRBD2 on 6 matching bases. The germline V and J ends were trimmed by 0 bases and 2 bases, with 14 bases remaining between them. The CDR3 totals 16 residues. CDR3 in DNA: TGTGCCAGCAGTTTAGCCCCACTAGCCTCGACCTACGAGCAGTACTTC. Protein: CASSLAPLASTYEQYF.

This chain links TRBV6-5 with TRBJ2-5; 9 positions match TRBD1. Germline values: CDR1 MNHEY, CDR2 SVGAGI. Trimming at V came to 2 bases and at J to 4 bases, leaving 14 bases not matched to a gene. This CDR3 region has 18 residues. CDR3 sequence: CASSYGSPGTGTPETQYF. DNA of the CDR3: TGTGCCAGCAGTTACGGAAGTCCCGGGACAGGGACCCCAGAGACCCAGTACTTC.

The V and J genes are TRBV29-1 and TRBJ2-7; the D call may be TRBD1 or TRBD2 (5 bases each). Looked up from germline, CDR1 is SQVTM and CDR2 is ANQGSEA. The CDR3 totals 13 residues. The germline V and J ends were trimmed by 5 bases and 3 bases, with 14 bases remaining between them. This CDR3 reads CSVKSRDGYEQYF. Here the CDR3 DNA reads TGCAGCGTTAAAAGCCGGGACGGCTACGAGCAGTACTTC.

The chain links TRBV5-1 to TRBJ1-1; TRBD1 might be the D (6 bases). The CDR3 loop spans 16 amino acids. Germline V gives CDR1 SGHRS, CDR2 YFSETQ. The V and J ends lost 0 bases and 8 bases respectively, with 20 bases between them. This CDR3 is CASSLETTGTSTEAFF. The CDR3 DNA reads as TGCGCCAGCAGCTTGGAAACCACCGGGACATCGACAGAAGCTTTCTTT. Filled out from reference TRBV5-1 and TRBJ1-1, the complete variable domain reads KAGVTQTPRYLIKTRGQQVTLSCSPISGHRSVSWYQQTPGQGLQFLFEYFSETQRNKGNFPGRFSGRQFSNSRSEMNVSTLELGDSALYLCASSLETTGTSTEAFFGQGTRLTVV.

This chain links TRBV19 with TRBJ1-5; D call uncertain. Trimming took off 5 bases at V and 8 bases at J, with 19 bases between the two ends. Looked up from germline, CDR1 is LNHDA and CDR2 is SQIVND (reference sequence). The CDR3 runs to 15 residues. This CDR3 reads CASSGGSNIGKPQHF. DNA for the CDR3: TGTGCCAGTAGTGGCGGGTCAAACATCGGGAAGCCCCAGCATTTT.

Many counts were recorded for this clonotype. The chain recombines TRBV6-1 with TRBJ2-5; TRBD2 aligns across 10 bases. CDR3 size: 15 residues. Germline V lookup: CDR1 MNHNS, CDR2 SASEGT. V lost 2 bases and J lost 3; bases outside the gene matches: 3. The DNA of the CDR3 is TGTGCCAGCAGTGAACTAGCGGGGGCCAAAGAGACCCAGTACTTC. Translated: CASSELAGAKETQYF.

The chain is built from TRBV2 and TRBJ2-7, with unresolved D. Germline V CDR1 and CDR2: SNHLY, FYNNEI. This CDR3 is built from 13 residues. Trimming cost V 6 bases and J 1 base, with 10 bases left between them. CDR3 loop: CASSPDISYEQYF. The CDR3 DNA follows: TGTGCCAGCAGCCCCGACATATCCTACGAGCAGTACTTC.

This clonotype was counted at least ten times. The chain links TRBV7-6 to TRBJ2-1, with D perhaps assigned TRBD1 or TRBD2 (5 bases each). The CDR3 sequence is 18 residues long. V was pared by 4 bases and J by 3 bases, with 22 bases between. Per germline, CDR1 SGHVS and CDR2 FNYEAQ. The CDR3: CASSSLRRDRRVYNEQFF. The CDR3 bases are TGTGCCAGCAGCTCCCTACGCCGGGACCGTAGAGTCTACAATGAGCAGTTCTTC.

This chain uses TRBV6-6 with TRBJ1-1; D gene uncertain. The CDR3 runs 11 residues. Germline-derived CDR1 and CDR2 are MNHNY and SVGAGI (reference sequence). V lost 5 bases to trimming and J lost 4 bases, with 5 bases between them. The DNA for the CDR3 is TGTGCCAGCAGTGGGTCCACTGAAGCTTTCTTT. This sequence encodes CASSGSTEAFF.

The chain recombines TRBV4-1 with TRBJ2-5; 9 bases line up with TRBD2. CDR3 length equals 16 residues. V shed 1 base and J 4 bases; nucleotides not matched to a gene: 7. Germline values: CDR1 MGHRA, CDR2 YSYEKL. The CDR3 region is CASSQVGGGARETQYF. CDR3 coding DNA: TGCGCCAGCAGCCAAGTGGGCGGGGGGGCCCGAGAGACCCAGTACTTC.

This clonotype has a handful of counts. The V and J genes are TRBV4-3 and TRBJ2-7; the D gene is possibly TRBD2 (5 bases). There are 14 residues in the CDR3. V lost 0 bases and J 5 bases, leaving 11 bases between the germline ends. Germline loops: CDR1 LGHNA, CDR2 YSLEER. CDR3 protein: CASSQDRGSHEQYF. CDR3 DNA: TGCGCCAGCAGCCAAGATCGCGGGTCCCACGAGCAGTACTTC.

This clonotype was seen a handful of times. This chain connects TRBV6-4 to TRBJ2-2; perhaps TRBD1 as D (6 bases). Trimming removed 6 bases at V and 4 bases at J, with 9 bases between. CDR1 and CDR2 from the germline V gene are MRHNA and SNTAGT. This CDR3 comprises 13 residues. The CDR3 spells CASSADSTGELFF. For the CDR3, the DNA is TGTGCCAGCAGCGCGGACAGCACCGGGGAGCTGTTTTTT.

The gene calls are TRBV7-3 and TRBJ1-3, with a possible D match to TRBD1 (5 bases). The CDR3 is made up of 17 amino acids. Germline V gene data show CDR1 as SGHTA and CDR2 as FQGTGA. V was trimmed by 2 bases and J by 3 bases, leaving 17 bases between them. The DNA of the CDR3 is TGTGCCAGCAGCTTATCCCCTCCTAAGGGGCTTGGAAACACCATATATTTT. Protein sequence: CASSLSPPKGLGNTIYF.

This clonotype was recorded a few times. The rearrangement links TRBV20-1 to TRBJ1-2; perhaps TRBD1 as D (6 bases). Between the trimmed V and J ends, which lost 5 bases and 7 bases, there was a span of 20 bases. CDR3 size: 14 residues. Germline V gives CDR1 DFQATT, CDR2 SNEGSKA (reference sequence). The CDR3 nucleotides are TGCAGTGCTGGTCGTGGGGGGCGGATCGCTGGCTACACCTTC. The encoded protein is CSAGRGGRIAGYTF.

In its sample, this clonotype was seen many times. The chain has TRBV15 and TRBJ2-7, with a weak D call TRBD2 (5 bases). V gave up 4 bases and J gave up 2 bases, with 9 bases separating them. This CDR3 region has 13 residues. The germline V gene encodes CDR1 LNHNV and CDR2 YYDKDF (reference sequence). This CDR3 is CATSKAEAYEQYF. The CDR3 DNA is TGTGCCACCAGCAAAGCGGAAGCCTACGAGCAGTACTTC. The complete variable domain, with remaining parts taken from reference TRBV15 and TRBJ2-7, reads DAMVIQNPRYQVTQFGKPVTLSCSQTLNHNVMYWYQQKSSQAPKLLFHYYDKDFNNEADTPDNFQSRRPNTSFCFLDIRSPGLGDTAMYLCATSKAEAYEQYFGPGTRLTVT.

There are many counts of this clonotype. This chain connects TRBV20-1 to TRBJ2-3, with 13 bases identical to TRBD2. The CDR3 has 18 amino acids. Trimming took 2 bases from V and 2 from J; bases not matched to a gene: 10. Germline V CDR1 and CDR2: DFQATT, SNEGSKA (reference sequence). The CDR3 here is CSARWPPGLAGTTDTQYF. The CDR3 DNA reads as TGCAGTGCTAGATGGCCCCCGGGACTAGCGGGGACCACAGATACGCAGTATTTT.

This clonotype was seen repeatedly, ten times or more. V gene TRBV2 combines with J gene TRBJ2-1, with a possible D match to TRBD2 (5 bases). CDR3 length equals 16 residues. Trimming removed 2 bases from V and 3 bases from J, with 14 bases in between. Germline values: CDR1 SNHLY, CDR2 FYNNEI. The CDR3 coding sequence is TGTGCCAGCAGTGAATCAATCCCCGGGGTCTACAATGAGCAGTTCTTC. It translates to CASSESIPGVYNEQFF. Full variable domain (rest looked up from reference TRBV2 and TRBJ2-1): EPEVTQTPSHQVTQMGQEVILRCVPISNHLYFYWYRQILGQKVEFLVSFYNNEISEKSEIFDDQFSVERPDGSNFTLKIRSTKLEDSAMYFCASSESIPGVYNEQFFGPGTRLTVL.

This clonotype was counted a few times. This chain joins TRBV30 and TRBJ1-2, with TRBD1 matching over 8 bases. The trim removed 3 bases at V and 8 bases at J, leaving 5 bases unmatched. Per germline, CDR1 GTSNPN and CDR2 SVGIG (reference sequence). The CDR3 consists of 12 residues. The DNA for the CDR3 is TGTGCCTGGAGCGAGACAGGGGAGGGCTACACCTTC. As protein: CAWSETGEGYTF. The full variable domain, rest sourced from reference TRBV30 and TRBJ1-2, is SQTIHQWPATLVQPVGSPLSLECTVEGTSNPNLYWYRQAAGRGLQLLFYSVGIGQISSEVPQNLSASRPQDRQFILSSKKLLLSDSGFYLCAWSETGEGYTFGSGTRLTVV.

The chain has TRBV6-5 and TRBJ1-2, with D possibly TRBD1 on 5 matching bases. Per the germline V gene, CDR1 is MNHEY and CDR2 is SVGAGI. Trimming shortened V by 5 bases and J by 7 bases, and 26 bases separated the two germline ends. The CDR3 is made up of 17 amino acids. This CDR3 is CASSPSRPGTLVSGYTF. As DNA, the CDR3 is TGTGCCAGCAGTCCGTCCCGACCCGGGACCCTTGTCTCTGGCTACACCTTC.

Ten or more counts support this clonotype. The V gene is TRBV18, the J gene TRBJ2-6, with 10 bases lining up with TRBD1. V lost 4 bases to trimming and J lost 3 bases; unmatched junction nucleotides: 9. CDR1 is KGHSH and CDR2 is LQKENI in the germline V gene. This CDR3 contains 18 residues. CDR3 amino acids: CASSRYGTGDRGANVLTF. DNA for the CDR3: TGTGCCAGCTCACGGTACGGGACAGGGGATCGTGGGGCCAACGTCCTGACTTTC. Full variable domain (remainder filled in from reference TRBV18 and TRBJ2-6): NAGVMQNPRHLVRRRGQEARLRCSPMKGHSHVYWYRQLPEEGLKFMVYLQKENIIDESGMPKERFSAEFPKEGPSILRIQQVVRGDSAAYFCASSRYGTGDRGANVLTFGAGSRLTVL.

This chain joins TRBV2 and TRBJ2-5, with 8 bases that match TRBD2. V was pared by 4 bases and J by 2 bases, with 0 bases of the junction left unmatched. This CDR3 is built from 13 residues. Per germline, CDR1 SNHLY and CDR2 FYNNEI. In DNA form, the CDR3 reads TGTGCCAGCAGTGCTAGCGGGCAAGAGACCCAGTACTTC. Its translation is CASSASGQETQYF.

This clonotype was counted many times. The rearrangement uses TRBV6-1 and TRBJ2-1; 10 bases are shared with TRBD2. This CDR3 contains 17 residues. Losses at the gene ends were 3 bases for V and 0 bases for J; bases not matched to a gene: 5. Germline CDR1 is MNHNS and CDR2 is SASEGT. This chain's CDR3 is CASSEESGGASYNEQFF. In DNA, the CDR3 is TGTGCCAGCAGTGAGGAGAGCGGGGGGGCCTCCTACAATGAGCAGTTCTTC.